This TCR beta chain was obtained from a study of OX40 agonist ivuxolimab in advanced cancers. Study findings and constraints: Blood T cells, both CD4+ and CD8+, expanded clonally by week 6 at 0.1 to 3.0 mg/kg.

Profiled with immunoSEQ multiplex PCR; TCRdb holds only in-frame clones, not every one. The sample carries more than 75,000 clones, approximately 91% recorded once. The V and J ends lost 5 bases and 7 bases respectively, with 12 bases between them. Germline loops: CDR1 SGHTA, CDR2 FQGNSA. The CDR3 consists of 13 residues. Worth noting for this clone: The antigen is not known.

The sequencing here drew on CD4+ or CD8+ T cells sorted from blood, taken in a trial of the OX40 agonist ivuxolimab. The TCR was taken from an adult with an advanced solid tumor such as melanoma, head and neck, liver or kidney cancer. The V gene is TRBV7-2, the J gene TRBJ1-5; D possibly corresponds to TRBD1 (6 bases). This CDR3 is CASSTQGEQPQHF. Written as DNA, the CDR3 is TGTGCCAGCAGCACACAGGGAGAACAGCCCCAGCATTTT.